This TCR beta chain stems from a study of T-cell memory formation after mild COVID-19. Study results and limitations: Cross-reactive memory apparently joined, as some responding clones appeared in pre-infection memory.

Germline CDR1 reads SGHRS; CDR2 reads YFSETQ. Trimming stripped 3 bases from V and 0 bases from J, with 8 bases between. The CDR3 loop spans 14 amino acids. In this sample, this clonotype turned up a few times. Its cognate antigen is unknown. Each CDR3 protein is one row after TCRdb ran MiXCR on the 5' RACE reads. The repertoire consists of 120,000 to 150,000 distinct CDR3 sequences, with 15% to 20% occurring once and the leading ten covering around 2%. This clonotype was sampled from an adult woman who had mild COVID-19 (a few samples of this study predate the infection). Cell type and time point are not known. Sample: PBMCs or a T cell subset sorted from them (not recorded which). The chain recombines TRBV5-1 with TRBJ2-3; D perhaps matches TRBD2 (6 bases). CDR3 nucleotide sequence: TGCGCCAGCAGCTGGGGGGATAGCACAGATACGCAGTATTTT. Translating gives CASSWGDSTDTQYF.